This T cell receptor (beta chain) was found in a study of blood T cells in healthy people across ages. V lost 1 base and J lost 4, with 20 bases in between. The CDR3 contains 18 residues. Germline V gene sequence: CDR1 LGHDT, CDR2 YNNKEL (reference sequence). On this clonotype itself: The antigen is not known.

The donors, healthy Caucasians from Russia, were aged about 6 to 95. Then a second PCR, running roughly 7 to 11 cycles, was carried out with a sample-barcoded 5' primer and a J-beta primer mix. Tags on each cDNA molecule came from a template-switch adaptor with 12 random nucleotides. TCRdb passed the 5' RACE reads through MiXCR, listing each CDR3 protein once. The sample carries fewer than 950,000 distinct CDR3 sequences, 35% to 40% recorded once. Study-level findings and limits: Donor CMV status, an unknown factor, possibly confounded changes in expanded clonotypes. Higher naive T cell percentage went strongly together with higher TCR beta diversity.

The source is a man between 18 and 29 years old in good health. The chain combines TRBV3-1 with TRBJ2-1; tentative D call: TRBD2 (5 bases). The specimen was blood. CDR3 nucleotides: TGTGCCAGCAGCCAAGTTGTTTTACGAGCGGATTTATACAATGAGCAGTTCTTC. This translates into CASSQVVLRADLYNEQFF.